The 8 T cell receptor beta chains presented below share a single source sample, sequenced in a study of Graves' ophthalmopathy and Graves' hyperthyroidism. The study amplified TCR beta CDR3 regions using RNA transcripts. First-round RT-PCR with HTBI primers preceded a second-round multiplex PCR. TCRdb reprocessed the multiplex PCR reads via MiXCR and lists one record per CDR3 protein. The table records hundreds of thousands of distinct CDR3 sequences, roughly 39% of them present only once. The sample comprised peripheral blood. These receptors all come from an adult man with Graves' ophthalmopathy.

This clonotype came up once. The chain employs TRBV27 and TRBJ2-5; D assignment may be TRBD1 or TRBD2 (5 bases each). CDR1 is MNHEY and CDR2 is SMNVEV in the germline V gene (reference sequence). V was cut by 8 bases and J by 5 bases, with 18 bases left in between. The CDR3 totals 14 residues. This CDR3 reads CASWLLGVCETQYF. CDR3 nucleotides: TGTGCCAGCTGGTTACTAGGGGTTTGTGAGACCCAGTACTTC.

Here the CDR3 reads CASSEDQGYEQYF. The DNA for the CDR3 is TGTGCCAGCAGCGAGGACCAGGGCTACGAGCAGTACTTC. The chain recombines TRBV2 with TRBJ2-7, with a weak D call TRBD1 (5 bases). The germline CDR1 and CDR2 sequences are SNHLY and FYNNEI. This CDR3 is built from 13 residues. Deletions cut 6 bases from V and 3 bases from J, with 12 bases between.

This clonotype was picked up many times. V gene TRBV4-1 combines with J gene TRBJ1-2; D call uncertain. Germline V gene lookup returns CDR1 MGHRA and CDR2 YSYEKL. Trimming removed 4 bases at V and 13 bases at J, with 7 bases between. The CDR3 is made up of 9 amino acids. CDR3 residues: CASSPPTTF. As DNA, the CDR3 is TGCGCCAGCAGCCCTCCTACCACCTTC.

The chain is built from TRBV5-1 and TRBJ1-1, with no clear D. The CDR3 contains 16 residues. Germline lookup yields CDR1 SGHRS and CDR2 YFSETQ. The V and J ends lost 0 bases and 0 bases respectively, with 12 bases between them. CDR3 residues: CASSLGVGFLNTEAFF. The DNA for the CDR3 is TGCGCCAGCAGCTTGGGGGTGGGGTTTTTGAACACTGAAGCTTTCTTT.

This clonotype was seen repeatedly, ten times or more. This chain uses TRBV7-6 with TRBJ2-7; 9 nucleotides agree with TRBD1. CDR1 is SGHVS, CDR2 FNYEAQ, per germline. J lost 7 bases, V lost 4 bases, and 8 bases had no gene match. The CDR3 spans 14 residues. CDR3 bases: TGTGCCAGCAGCTCCACCGGGACAGGGCGAGAGCAGTACTTC. The encoded protein is CASSSTGTGREQYF.

This clonotype showed up just a few times. V usage is TRBV6-5 and J usage is TRBJ1-1; D is undetermined. This CDR3 contains 14 residues. Trimming shortened V by 0 bases and J by 4 bases, and 9 bases separated the two germline ends. CDR1 is MNHEY and CDR2 is SVGAGI in the germline V gene. The CDR3 nucleotides are TGTGCCAGCAGTTACTCAATATGGAGCACTGAAGCTTTCTTT. As protein: CASSYSIWSTEAFF.

This clonotype was recorded many times. The chain combines TRBV9 with TRBJ1-4, with no clear D. Trimming removed 0 bases from V and 8 bases from J, with 8 bases in between. There are 13 residues in the CDR3. CDR1 is SGDLS and CDR2 is YYNGEE in the germline V gene. CDR3 amino acids: CASSVDPTEKLFF. CDR3 nucleotide sequence: TGTGCCAGCAGCGTAGATCCAACCGAAAAACTGTTTTTT.

This chain joins TRBV29-1 and TRBJ2-5, with 7 bases identical to TRBD2. The J segment lost 1 base and the V segment lost 8 bases, leaving 7 bases of the junction unmatched. The CDR3 extends over 13 amino acids. Germline CDR1 reads SQVTM; CDR2 reads ANQGSEA. CDR3 residues: CSLASGPQETQYF. The CDR3 region has the DNA TGCAGCTTGGCTAGCGGACCCCAAGAGACCCAGTACTTC.